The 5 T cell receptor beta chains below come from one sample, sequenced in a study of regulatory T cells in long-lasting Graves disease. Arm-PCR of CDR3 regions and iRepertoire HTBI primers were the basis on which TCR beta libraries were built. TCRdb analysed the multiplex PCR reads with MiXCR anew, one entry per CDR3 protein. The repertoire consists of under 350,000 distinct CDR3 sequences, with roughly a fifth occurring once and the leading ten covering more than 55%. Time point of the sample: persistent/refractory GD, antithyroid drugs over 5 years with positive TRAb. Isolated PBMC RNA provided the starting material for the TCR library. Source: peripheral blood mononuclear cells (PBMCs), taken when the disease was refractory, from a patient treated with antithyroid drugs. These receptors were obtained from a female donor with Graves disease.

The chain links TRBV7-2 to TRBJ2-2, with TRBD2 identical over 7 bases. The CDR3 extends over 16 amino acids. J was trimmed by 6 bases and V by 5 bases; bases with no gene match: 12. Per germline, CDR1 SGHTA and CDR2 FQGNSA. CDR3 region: CASSLGWGGVPGELFF. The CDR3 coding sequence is TGTGCCAGCAGCCTCGGATGGGGGGGGGTCCCCGGGGAGCTGTTTTTT.

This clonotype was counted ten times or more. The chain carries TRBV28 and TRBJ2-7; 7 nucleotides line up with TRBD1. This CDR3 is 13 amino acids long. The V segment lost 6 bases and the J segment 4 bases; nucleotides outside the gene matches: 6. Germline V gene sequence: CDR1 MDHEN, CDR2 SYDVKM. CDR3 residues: CASRRDRPYEQYF. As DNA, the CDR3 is TGTGCCAGCAGGAGGGACAGACCTTACGAGCAGTACTTC.

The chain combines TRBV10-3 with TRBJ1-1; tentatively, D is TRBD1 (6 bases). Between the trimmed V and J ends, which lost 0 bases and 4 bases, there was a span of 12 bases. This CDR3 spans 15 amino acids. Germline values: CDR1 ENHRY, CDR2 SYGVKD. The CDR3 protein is CAISESMRGATEAFF. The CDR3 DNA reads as TGTGCCATCAGTGAGTCGATGAGGGGGGCCACTGAAGCTTTCTTT.

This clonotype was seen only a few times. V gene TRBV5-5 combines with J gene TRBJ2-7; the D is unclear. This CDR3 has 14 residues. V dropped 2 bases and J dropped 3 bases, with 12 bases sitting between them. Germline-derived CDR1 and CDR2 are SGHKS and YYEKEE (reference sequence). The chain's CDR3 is CASSFLPTLYEQYF. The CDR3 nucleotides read TGTGCCAGCAGCTTCCTTCCTACTCTCTACGAGCAGTACTTC.

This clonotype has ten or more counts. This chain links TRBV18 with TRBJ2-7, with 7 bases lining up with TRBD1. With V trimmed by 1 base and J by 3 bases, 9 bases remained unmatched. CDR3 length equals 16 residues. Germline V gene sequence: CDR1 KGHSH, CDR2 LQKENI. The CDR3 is CASSPLGQGDHYEQYF. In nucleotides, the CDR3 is TGTGCCAGCTCACCACTGGGGCAGGGGGACCACTACGAGCAGTACTTC.